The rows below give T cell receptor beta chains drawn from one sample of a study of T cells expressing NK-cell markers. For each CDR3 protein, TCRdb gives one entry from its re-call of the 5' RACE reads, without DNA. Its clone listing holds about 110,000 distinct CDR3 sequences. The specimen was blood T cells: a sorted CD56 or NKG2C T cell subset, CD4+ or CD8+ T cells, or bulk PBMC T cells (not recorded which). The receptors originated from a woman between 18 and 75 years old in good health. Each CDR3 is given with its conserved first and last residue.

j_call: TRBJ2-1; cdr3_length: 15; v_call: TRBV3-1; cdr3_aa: CASSLMGGAYNEQFF
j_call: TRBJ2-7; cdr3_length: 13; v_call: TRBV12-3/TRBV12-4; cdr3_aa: CASRDRSSYEQYF
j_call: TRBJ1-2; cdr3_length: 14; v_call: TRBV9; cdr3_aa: CASSARRHNYGYTF
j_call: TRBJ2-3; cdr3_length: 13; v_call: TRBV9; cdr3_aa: CASSVTGTDTQYF
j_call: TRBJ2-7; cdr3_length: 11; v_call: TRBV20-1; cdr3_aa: CSAQGDQVQFF
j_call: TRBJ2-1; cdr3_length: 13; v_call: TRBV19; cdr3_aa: CASSIVPGHEQFF
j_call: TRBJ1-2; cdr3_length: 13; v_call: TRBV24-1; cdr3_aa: CATSGPDTHGYTF
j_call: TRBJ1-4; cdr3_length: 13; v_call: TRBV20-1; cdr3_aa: CSVPTGINEKLFF
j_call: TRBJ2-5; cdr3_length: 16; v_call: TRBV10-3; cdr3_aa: CAIGEATSGGAETQYF
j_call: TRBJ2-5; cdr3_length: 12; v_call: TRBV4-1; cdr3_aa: CASSPPGETQYF
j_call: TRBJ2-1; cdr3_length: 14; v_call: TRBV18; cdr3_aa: CASSPRRGYNEQFF
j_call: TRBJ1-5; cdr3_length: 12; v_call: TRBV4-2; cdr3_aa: CAAGGGSQPQHF
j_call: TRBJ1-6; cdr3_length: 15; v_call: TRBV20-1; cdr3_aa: CSAPRPGQETSPLHF